The present T cell receptor beta chain was sequenced within a study of cytomegalovirus exposure and HLA in healthy donors. The study's findings and limits: The study flagged some 180 TCR beta chains as cytomegalovirus-associated. An apparent linkage of common viral pathogens to several of the most significant clusters emerged in a later analysis.

For this clone: Its antigen is unknown.

Germline V lookup: CDR1 SEHNR, CDR2 FQNEAQ (reference sequence). V was shortened by 7 bases and J by 10 bases, with 11 bases between the two germline ends. The CDR3 extends over 12 amino acids. The primer mix had 60 Vbeta and 13 Jbeta primers. Generated by immunoSEQ multiplex PCR, the TCRdb table keeps only in-frame clones and is missing some. Of roughly 160,000 clones in the sample, about four fifths were seen once. The V and J genes are TRBV7-9 and TRBJ1-6; the D gene is possibly TRBD1 (6 bases). The TCR was taken from a male donor in good health and CMV-seronegative. The sequencing input was PBMCs. CDR3 in DNA: TGTGCCAGCAAGGACAGTCAGTCACCCCTCCACTTT. Translating gives CASKDSQSPLHF.